The 26 T cell receptor beta chains reported below all come from one sample, sequenced in a study of T cell repertoires in cytomegalovirus infection. TCRdb re-called the reads with MiXCR, one entry per CDR3 protein. The sample has about 210,000 distinct CDR3 sequences; roughly 6.5% are singletons. The source material was PBMCs. These receptors came from a human donor in good health (CMV status not recorded). Some clones in this sample may be carry-over from other donors' samples.

This clonotype was counted many times. The chain is built from TRBV25-1 and TRBJ2-7; tentatively, D is TRBD2 (6 bases). Trimming removed 7 bases from V and 0 bases from J, with 16 bases in between. The germline gives CDR1 MGHDK, CDR2 SYGVNS. The CDR3 has 15 residues. The DNA for the CDR3 is TGTGCCAGCATTCACGGGACTTATAGCTCCTACGAGCAGTACTTC. It specifies CASIHGTYSSYEQYF.

This clonotype was seen ten or more times. V is TRBV12-3 or TRBV12-4 and J is TRBJ2-1, with 10 bases that match TRBD2. CDR3 length: 16 amino acids. V dropped 5 bases and J dropped 4; count of bases not matched to a gene: 8. The CDR3 protein is CASSPLSSGGYNEQFF. The CDR3 DNA reads TGTGCCAGCAGTCCCTTAAGTAGCGGGGGGTACAATGAGCAGTTCTTC.

This clonotype showed up many times. Written as DNA, the CDR3 is TGCAGTGCCACGGACAGCTATGGCTACACCTTC. It yields the protein CSATDSYGYTF. The chain links TRBV20-1 to TRBJ1-2; possible D gene TRBD1, 6 bases. The length of the CDR3 is 11 residues. V was cut by 6 bases and J by 4 bases, with 9 bases left in between. CDR1 is DFQATT, CDR2 SNEGSKA, per germline (reference sequence).

There are many counts of this clonotype. The genes are TRBV5-5 and TRBJ1-3; no clear D. Trimming pared 4 bases from V and 4 bases from J, leaving 9 bases between. CDR3 size: 13 residues. Germline V CDR1 and CDR2: SGHKS, YYEKEE (reference sequence). The CDR3: CASSIGPGNTIYF. The CDR3 bases are TGTGCCAGCAGCATTGGGCCGGGAAACACCATATATTTT.

This clonotype was recorded at least ten times. The chain couples TRBV5-6 to TRBJ2-2; D is unclear. The CDR3 spans 13 residues. With 1 base removed from V and 6 bases from J, the gap between germline ends came to 7 bases. Germline CDR1 reads SGHDT; CDR2 reads YYEEEE. Here the CDR3 reads CASSLSGPGELFF. CDR3 DNA: TGTGCCAGCAGCTTGTCTGGTCCCGGGGAGCTGTTTTTT.

This clonotype was observed many times. This rearrangement joins TRBV7-2 to TRBJ2-7; 8 nucleotides align to TRBD1. The CDR3 is 17 residues long. The junction had 13 bases not matched to a gene; V was cut back by 1 base and J by 5 bases. Germline CDR1 reads SGHTA; CDR2 reads FQGNSA. CDR3 region: CASSLVGTGQALHEQYF. CDR3 in DNA: TGTGCCAGCAGCTTAGTAGGGACAGGCCAAGCACTCCACGAGCAGTACTTC.

This clonotype appeared many times. The CDR3 spells CASSPGQSLNTEAFF. DNA of the CDR3: TGTGCCAGCAGCCCGGGACAGAGTCTGAACACTGAAGCTTTCTTT. This chain uses TRBV7-2 with TRBJ1-1; 7 bases map to TRBD1. The CDR3 loop spans 15 amino acids. The junction had 6 bases not matched to a gene; V was cut back by 5 bases and J by 0 bases. Germline V gene data show CDR1 as SGHTA and CDR2 as FQGNSA.

This clonotype showed up many times. The chain couples TRBV7-2 to TRBJ2-7, with D possibly TRBD1 on 5 matching bases. Germline V gene lookup returns CDR1 SGHTA and CDR2 FQGNSA. V lost 3 bases, J lost 3 bases, and 9 bases lay in between. There are 13 residues in the CDR3. The CDR3 loop reads CASSFQGSYEQYF. The CDR3 coding sequence is TGTGCCAGCAGCTTTCAGGGTAGCTACGAGCAGTACTTC.

Ten or more counts support this clonotype. This chain connects TRBV4-1 to TRBJ1-1; D may be TRBD1 (5 bases). This CDR3 contains 14 residues. Between the trimmed V and J ends, which lost 1 base and 3 bases, there was a span of 9 bases. Germline lookup yields CDR1 MGHRA and CDR2 YSYEKL. The CDR3 sequence: CASSQVTAHTEAFF. CDR3 nucleotides: TGCGCCAGCAGCCAAGTGACAGCCCACACTGAAGCTTTCTTT.

In this sample, this clonotype turned up a few times. This rearrangement joins TRBV20-1 to TRBJ1-2; TRBD1 might be the D (5 bases). Germline V gene sequence: CDR1 DFQATT, CDR2 SNEGSKA (reference sequence). V lost 1 base and J lost 0, with 9 bases in between. The length of the CDR3 is 14 residues. CDR3 protein: CSARGPGTNYGYTF. The CDR3 nucleotides are TGCAGTGCTAGAGGGCCAGGGACTAACTATGGCTACACCTTC.

The chain recombines TRBV3-1 with TRBJ2-1, with D perhaps matching TRBD2 (5 bases). Germline V gene sequence: CDR1 LGHDT, CDR2 YNNKEL (reference sequence). This CDR3 has 13 amino acids. V was trimmed by 6 bases and J by 2 bases, leaving 8 bases between them. This chain's CDR3 is CASRNGTYNEQFF. CDR3 coding DNA: TGTGCCAGCAGGAACGGGACCTACAATGAGCAGTTCTTC.

This clonotype was counted at least ten times. The chain couples TRBV7-2 to TRBJ2-5, with D perhaps matching TRBD1 or TRBD2 (5 bases each). Germline V lookup: CDR1 SGHTA, CDR2 FQGNSA. The CDR3 is made up of 16 amino acids. V dropped 5 bases and J dropped 2 bases, with 18 bases sitting between them. CDR3 sequence: CASSGAQGRGQETQYF. CDR3 in DNA: TGTGCCAGCAGCGGAGCTCAGGGTCGAGGGCAAGAGACCCAGTACTTC.

In this sample, this clonotype turned up many times. The V gene is TRBV6-5, the J gene TRBJ1-1; possibly TRBD1 for D (6 bases). The V end lost 4 bases, the J end lost 5 bases, and 14 bases lay between the germline ends. This CDR3 comprises 14 residues. Germline V gene data show CDR1 as MNHEY and CDR2 as SVGAGI. The CDR3 nucleotides are TGTGCCAGCAGTTCCCAACAGGGTAGTACTGAAGCTTTCTTT. It yields the protein CASSSQQGSTEAFF.

This clonotype occurred many times. The chain joins TRBV20-1 to TRBJ2-2; 12 nucleotides line up with TRBD2. This CDR3 is built from 16 residues. The junction had 5 bases not matched to a gene; V was cut back by 5 bases and J by 1 base. Looked up from germline, CDR1 is DFQATT and CDR2 is SNEGSKA (reference sequence). The DNA for the CDR3 is TGCAGTGCTCGCAGACTAGCGGGGGTGAACACCGGGGAGCTGTTTTTT. Translating it yields CSARRLAGVNTGELFF.

The table lists this clonotype with many counts. The genes are TRBV5-5 and TRBJ1-2; no clear D. CDR3 length: 14 residues. With 4 bases removed from V and 4 bases from J, the gap between germline ends came to 14 bases. The germline V gene encodes CDR1 SGHKS and CDR2 YYEKEE (reference sequence). CDR3 residues: CASSTGGPAYGYTF. The CDR3 nucleotides read TGTGCCAGCAGCACGGGTGGCCCGGCCTATGGCTACACCTTC.

This clonotype was detected many times. The chain combines TRBV6-2 or TRBV6-3 with TRBJ1-1; tentative D call: TRBD1 (5 bases). The germline gives CDR1 MNHEY, CDR2 SVGEGT. CDR3 length: 15 amino acids. The V end was cut by 0 bases, the J end by 4 bases, with 12 bases between. The CDR3 sequence is CASSYSGGGGTEAFF. DNA of the CDR3: TGTGCCAGCAGTTACTCCGGCGGTGGGGGCACTGAAGCTTTCTTT.

This clonotype has at least ten counts. CDR3 amino acids: CASSLRSFEQYF. For the CDR3, the DNA is TGTGCCAGCAGCCTCAGGAGCTTCGAGCAGTACTTC. V is TRBV7-2 and J is TRBJ2-7; D not resolved. The CDR3 is 12 residues long. With 5 bases removed from V and 6 bases from J, the gap between germline ends came to 11 bases. Germline assignment: CDR1 SGHTA and CDR2 FQGNSA.

This clonotype has ten or more counts. The genes are TRBV28 and TRBJ2-1; 16 bases map to TRBD2. The V and J ends lost 6 bases and 4 bases, in that order; junction bases with no gene match: 6. The length of the CDR3 is 17 residues. The germline CDR1 and CDR2 sequences are MDHEN and SYDVKM. The CDR3 sequence: CASRPGLAGGRYNEQFF. The CDR3 bases are TGTGCCAGCAGGCCGGGACTAGCGGGGGGGCGGTACAATGAGCAGTTCTTC.

A remark on this clonotype: This may stem from a read error, because a much larger clone lies one nucleotide away. The chain employs TRBV29-1 and TRBJ2-1; a weak D match, TRBD2 (6 bases). CDR1 SQVTM and CDR2 ANQGSEA come from the germline V gene. The CDR3 runs to 15 residues. Between the trimmed V and J ends, which lost 3 bases and 6 bases, there was a span of 18 bases. In DNA, the CDR3 is TGCAGCGTTGACCAGTTCCGCCGGGACTTCAATGAGCAGTTCTTC. Translating it yields CSVDQFRRDFNEQFF.

This clonotype was counted at least ten times. The chain recombines TRBV6-1 with TRBJ1-1, with D unresolved. There are 17 residues in the CDR3. Germline V gene lookup returns CDR1 MNHNS and CDR2 SASEGT. Trimming cost V 7 bases and J 0 bases, with 21 bases left between them. CDR3 bases: TGTGCCAGCACCTACCCTCTAACAGTAGCCATGAACACTGAAGCTTTCTTT. It yields the protein CASTYPLTVAMNTEAFF.

This clonotype has a count of ten or more. The rearrangement joins TRBV12-3 or TRBV12-4 to TRBJ1-2, with D possibly matching TRBD1 (6 bases). CDR3 length equals 12 residues. The V and J ends lost 4 bases and 7 bases respectively, with 10 bases between them. The CDR3 loop reads CASSSGVPGYTF. The DNA of the CDR3 is TGTGCCAGCAGTTCAGGGGTCCCTGGCTACACCTTC.

This clonotype was seen many times. The chain links TRBV7-2 to TRBJ2-2, with D possibly being TRBD2 (5 bases). In germline, CDR1 is SGHTA, CDR2 FQGNSA. CDR3 length: 14 residues. V shed 5 bases and J shed 6 bases, with 13 bases lying between them. The CDR3 sequence: CASSTRGRAGELFF. DNA for the CDR3: TGTGCCAGCAGCACTCGTGGGAGAGCCGGGGAGCTGTTTTTT.

Ten or more counts support this clonotype. The chain joins TRBV20-1 to TRBJ1-2, with 10 positions matching TRBD1. CDR1 DFQATT and CDR2 SNEGSKA come from the germline V gene (reference sequence). The CDR3 is made up of 17 amino acids. V lost 0 bases and J lost 3; bases outside the gene matches: 10. The DNA of the CDR3 is TGCAGTGCTAGAGAAGATCTGCGGGACAGGGGAGACTATGGCTACACCTTC. The encoded protein is CSAREDLRDRGDYGYTF.

The rearrangement joins TRBV20-1 to TRBJ2-2, with D possibly matching TRBD2 (7 bases). The CDR3 runs to 16 residues. V was shortened by 6 bases and J by 7 bases, with 24 bases between the two germline ends. Germline values: CDR1 DFQATT, CDR2 SNEGSKA (reference sequence). The CDR3: CSAPLGGQGRSGELFF. As DNA, the CDR3 is TGCAGTGCCCCCCTGGGGGGGCAGGGAAGGAGCGGGGAGCTGTTTTTT.

Many counts were recorded for this clonotype. This chain connects TRBV7-2 to TRBJ2-7, with TRBD2 matching 9 bases. The CDR3 spans 15 residues. Germline V gives CDR1 SGHTA, CDR2 FQGNSA. V gave up 5 bases and J gave up 5 bases; unmatched junction bases: 10. CDR3 region: CASSATGLANHEQYF. The CDR3 nucleotides read TGTGCCAGCAGCGCCACTGGACTAGCGAACCACGAGCAGTACTTC.

This clonotype came up many times. The rearrangement uses TRBV11-2 and TRBJ1-1, with TRBD1 matching over 8 bases. The CDR3 is 15 amino acids. CDR1 and CDR2 (germline): SGHAT, FQNNGV. J gave up 4 bases and V 4 bases, and 8 bases lay outside the gene matches. The CDR3 reads CASSSTGVKGTEAFF. CDR3 coding DNA: TGTGCCAGCAGCTCGACAGGGGTGAAGGGCACTGAAGCTTTCTTT.